The 31 T cell receptor beta chains below were found in one sample sequenced in a study of blood T cell repertoires in COVID-19. TCRdb's table, derived via immunoSEQ multiplex PCR, lists solely in-frame clones and lacks some. The table includes some 330,000 clones, roughly 90% detected once. Sequenced input: peripheral blood. All receptors derive from a woman aged 45 to 65 with active or convalescent COVID-19.

On this clone itself: Mismatch with germline at one junction end may stem from a read error. The gene calls are TRBV6-5 and TRBJ2-5; 7 bases line up with TRBD2. Germline CDR1 MNHEY, CDR2 SVGAGI. The CDR3 totals 15 residues. DNA of the CDR3: TGTGCCAGCAGGTACTTAGCGGGTCATCAAGAGACCCAGTACTTC. As protein: CASRYLAGHQETQYF.

This clone was found once. The CDR3 reads CSVHRGILDTEAFF. In DNA form, the CDR3 reads TGCAGCGTTCACAGGGGGATTCTGGACACTGAAGCTTTCTTT. The gene calls are TRBV29-1 and TRBJ1-1; 8 nucleotides line up with TRBD1. CDR3 size: 14 residues. CDR1 and CDR2 (germline): SQVTM, ANQGSEA. J was trimmed by 3 bases and V by 5 bases; bases with no gene match: 8. Complete variable domain (other parts from reference TRBV29-1 and TRBJ1-1): SAVISQKPSRDICQRGTSLTIQCQVDSQVTMMFWYRQQPGQSLTLIATANQGSEATYESGFVIDKFPISRPNLTFSTLTVSNMSPEDSSIYLCSVHRGILDTEAFFGQGTRLTVV.

This chain uses TRBV28 with TRBJ1-1; D call uncertain. The CDR3 length is 15 residues. The V end lost 5 bases, the J end lost 1 base, and 14 bases lay between the germline ends. In germline, CDR1 is MDHEN, CDR2 SYDVKM. CDR3 in DNA: TGTGCCAGCAGTCCCGGCGGAGCGGGGAACACTGAAGCTTTCTTT. This sequence encodes CASSPGGAGNTEAFF.

This clone was picked up one time. The chain has TRBV24-1 and TRBJ2-3; D perhaps matches TRBD2 (6 bases). This CDR3 region has 16 residues. V was trimmed by 4 bases and J by 0 bases, leaving 13 bases between them. CDR1 KGHDR and CDR2 SFDVKD come from the germline V gene. Here the CDR3 reads CATSDFGSGSTDTQYF. In nucleotides, the CDR3 is TGTGCCACCAGTGACTTCGGGAGCGGAAGCACAGATACGCAGTATTTT.

This sequence joins TRBV2 and TRBJ1-4, with D uncertain. This CDR3 has 14 amino acids. Germline assignment: CDR1 SNHLY and CDR2 FYNNEI. V was clipped by 6 bases and J by 12 bases, with 20 bases between them. The CDR3: CASRMDLPRRELFF. CDR3 nucleotide sequence: TGTGCCAGCAGAATGGACCTTCCCCGGCGGGAACTGTTTTTT.

This clone has only one observation. The chain is built from TRBV6-6 and TRBJ1-5; 7 bases align to TRBD1. In germline, CDR1 is MNHNY, CDR2 SVGAGI (reference sequence). J was trimmed by 6 bases and V by 5 bases; bases with no gene match: 1. This CDR3 has 12 residues. DNA of the CDR3: TGTGCCAGCAGTCCAGGGGGTCAGCCCCAGCATTTT. The encoded protein is CASSPGGQPQHF.

This chain joins TRBV4-2 and TRBJ2-7; 9 nucleotides align to TRBD2. Trimming removed 0 bases from V and 4 bases from J; junction bases left unmatched: 7. This CDR3 comprises 16 residues. The germline CDR1 and CDR2 sequences are LGHNA and YNFKEQ. DNA for the CDR3: TGTGCCAGCAGCCAAGAGCGGAGACTAGCGGTTTACGAGCAGTACTTC. The encoded protein is CASSQERRLAVYEQYF.

The genes are TRBV3-1 (or the pseudogene TRBV3-2) and TRBJ1-2; D not resolved. V dropped 2 bases and J dropped 9 bases, with 13 bases sitting between them. The CDR3 is made up of 13 amino acids. Germline V gene lookup returns CDR1 LGHDT and CDR2 YNNKEL (reference sequence). In DNA form, the CDR3 reads TGTGCCAGCAGCCAATCGGCCCCGGGTCGCTACACCTTC. Translating gives CASSQSAPGRYTF.

The V and J genes are TRBV19 and TRBJ2-1, with D tentatively TRBD2 (5 bases). The CDR3 spans 12 residues. Trimming cost V 10 bases and J 1 base, with 8 bases left between them. Germline assignment: CDR1 LNHDA and CDR2 SQIVND (reference sequence). In nucleotides, the CDR3 is TGTGCCACTAGCAAATCCTACAATGAGCAGTTCTTC. Translating it yields CATSKSYNEQFF.

V and J are TRBV30 and TRBJ1-2; 7 bases line up with TRBD1. Germline V lookup: CDR1 GTSNPN, CDR2 SVGIG (reference sequence). There are 11 residues in the CDR3. After removal of 4 bases from V and 8 bases from J, the junction contained 4 bases not matched to a gene. The CDR3 region has the DNA TGTGCCTGGAAGACAGGGAGAGGCTACACCTTC. Translated, it gives CAWKTGRGYTF.

The chain combines TRBV14 with TRBJ2-1; D gene uncertain. Per germline, CDR1 SGHDN and CDR2 FVKESK. The V gene lost 1 base and the J gene lost 0 bases, with 4 bases spanning the gap. This CDR3 spans 14 amino acids. CDR3 region: CASSQGSSYNEQFF. The CDR3 DNA follows: TGTGCCAGCAGCCAAGGGAGCTCCTACAATGAGCAGTTCTTC.

V gene TRBV20-1 combines with J gene TRBJ2-3; D is possibly TRBD2 (6 bases). V was shortened by 7 bases and J by 5 bases, with 10 bases between the two germline ends. This CDR3 comprises 11 residues. Germline CDR1 and CDR2: DFQATT and SNEGSKA (reference sequence). The CDR3 sequence: CSGGEGDTQYF. The CDR3 DNA is TGCAGTGGCGGGGAAGGAGATACGCAGTATTTT.

The CDR3 DNA sequence: TGTGCCAGCAGCTCCGAGTGGGGCGCAGATACGCAGTATTTT. This sequence encodes CASSSEWGADTQYF. The J gene is TRBJ2-3, the V gene TRBV5-5, with a tentative D call TRBD1 (5 bases). Germline V gives CDR1 SGHKS, CDR2 YYEKEE (reference sequence). The CDR3 totals 14 residues. With 3 bases removed from V and 4 bases from J, the gap between germline ends came to 12 bases.

The gene calls are TRBV4-2 and TRBJ2-5; 9 bases line up with TRBD2. V lost 2 bases, J lost 2 bases, and 9 bases stayed unmatched. This CDR3 is 17 amino acids long. CDR1 LGHNA and CDR2 YNFKEQ come from the germline V gene. The CDR3 coding sequence is TGTGCCAGCAGCCAAAGGGTTAGCGGGGGCCATCAAGAGACCCAGTACTTC. This gives the protein CASSQRVSGGHQETQYF.

This clone was detected once. The chain couples TRBV7-2 to TRBJ2-5, with TRBD2 matching 13 bases. V lost 1 base, J lost 2 bases, and 4 bases stayed unmatched. In germline, CDR1 is SGHTA, CDR2 FQGNSA. The CDR3 is 17 amino acids. The CDR3 region is CASSLGGLAGQQETQYF. The CDR3 DNA follows: TGTGCCAGCAGCTTAGGGGGACTAGCGGGGCAACAAGAGACCCAGTACTTC.

The chain carries TRBV18 and TRBJ2-2; the match to TRBD2 covers 7 bases. The CDR3 consists of 16 residues. Germline-derived CDR1 and CDR2 are KGHSH and LQKENI. V gave up 3 bases and J gave up 2 bases; unmatched junction bases: 6. Here the CDR3 DNA reads TGTGCCAGCTCACCCCCTTCTAGCGGCAACACCGGGGAGCTGTTTTTT. Its translation is CASSPPSSGNTGELFF.

The rearrangement links TRBV3-1 (or the pseudogene TRBV3-2) to TRBJ1-6; 10 bases fit TRBD1. The germline gives CDR1 LGHDT, CDR2 YNNKEL (reference sequence). The CDR3 has 15 residues. The J segment lost 10 bases and the V segment lost 3 bases, leaving 6 bases of the junction unmatched. CDR3 residues: CASSQTDRGRSPLHF. CDR3 bases: TGTGCCAGCAGCCAGACAGACAGGGGGCGGTCACCCCTCCACTTT.

The chain joins TRBV19 to TRBJ2-7; 7 bases align to TRBD1. The V gene end was trimmed by 7 bases and the J gene end by 7 bases; junction bases not matched to a gene: 13. The CDR3 has 14 amino acids. Germline assignment: CDR1 LNHDA and CDR2 SQIVND (reference sequence). The CDR3: CASNGGQAYGEQYF. CDR3 in DNA: TGTGCCAGTAACGGAGGACAGGCGTATGGGGAGCAGTACTTC.

This chain connects TRBV18 to TRBJ1-2, with 7 bases aligning to TRBD1. Germline-derived CDR1 and CDR2 are KGHSH and LQKENI. With V trimmed by 1 base and J by 3 bases, 2 bases remained unmatched. The CDR3 length is 14 residues. The CDR3 sequence is CASSPRQGDYGYTF. CDR3 sequence (DNA): TGTGCCAGCTCACCACGACAGGGCGACTATGGCTACACCTTC.

The chain carries TRBV19 and TRBJ1-1; 7 bases fit TRBD1. Trimming cost V 4 bases and J 4 bases; bases outside gene matches: 12. The CDR3 loop spans 16 amino acids. From germline, CDR1 is LNHDA and CDR2 SQIVND (reference sequence). CDR3 DNA: TGTGCCAGTAGTAGGACCCAGGGGGTGCTACCCACTGAAGCTTTCTTT. Protein sequence: CASSRTQGVLPTEAFF.

The V gene is TRBV10-3, the J gene TRBJ1-3; 8 bases agree with TRBD1. The CDR3 runs to 16 residues. The germline V gene has CDR1 ENHRY and CDR2 SYGVKD. Trimming at V came to 2 bases and at J to 2 bases, leaving 5 bases not matched to a gene. For the CDR3, the DNA is TGTGCCATCAGTGAGGGACAGGGACTAACTGGAAACACCATATATTTT. It translates to CAISEGQGLTGNTIYF.

The V gene is TRBV30, the J gene TRBJ2-2; 10 positions agree with TRBD2. Germline CDR1 and CDR2: GTSNPN and SVGIG (reference sequence). CDR3 length equals 17 residues. After removal of 4 bases from V and 6 bases from J, the junction contained 14 bases not matched to a gene. The CDR3 nucleotides are TGTGCCTGGAAAAAGGGAAAGAGCCTAGCGGGGGCCGGGGAGCTGTTTTTT. This codes for CAWKKGKSLAGAGELFF.

This clone was seen only once. The chain uses TRBV4-3 and TRBJ1-2, with D possibly matching TRBD1 (6 bases). There are 15 residues in the CDR3. Trimming stripped 4 bases from V and 5 bases from J, with 17 bases between. Germline V lookup: CDR1 LGHNA, CDR2 YSLEER. The DNA of the CDR3 is TGCGCCAGCAGCCCCCGTTTTGAGGGGGTGTATGGCTACACCTTC. Translated, it gives CASSPRFEGVYGYTF.

The sample holds a few counts of this clone. The V and J genes are TRBV10-2 and TRBJ1-1; 8 bases match TRBD1. Germline assignment: CDR1 WSHSY and CDR2 SAAADI. The V and J ends lost 5 bases and 1 base, in that order; junction bases with no gene match: 3. CDR3 size: 14 residues. CDR3 in DNA: TGCGCCAGCAGTACGCAGGGGGCGAACACTGAAGCTTTCTTT. As protein: CASSTQGANTEAFF.

The chain employs TRBV7-2 and TRBJ2-7; tentatively, D is TRBD2 (6 bases). Trimming took off 6 bases at V and 7 bases at J, with 22 bases between the two ends. Germline assignment: CDR1 SGHTA and CDR2 FQGNSA. The CDR3 extends over 15 amino acids. CDR3 nucleotide sequence: TGTGCCAGCAGTCCACTGGGCAGGGACTTTTGGGAGCAGTACTTC. Its translation is CASSPLGRDFWEQYF. The full variable domain, with the rest looked up from reference TRBV7-2 and TRBJ2-7, is GAGVSQSPSNKVTEKGKDVELRCDPISGHTALYWYRQSLGQGLEFLIYFQGNSAPDKSGLPSDRFSAERTGGSVSTLTIQRTQQEDSAVYLCASSPLGRDFWEQYFGPGTRLTVT.

The V call is TRBV9, the J call TRBJ1-1; no reliable D call. This CDR3 contains 14 residues. The V gene's germline CDR1 is SGDLS and CDR2 YYNGEE. V lost 0 bases to trimming and J lost 0 bases, with 6 bases between them. The CDR3 here is CASSVGHLNTEAFF. In DNA form, the CDR3 reads TGTGCCAGCAGCGTAGGACACCTGAACACTGAAGCTTTCTTT.

The chain employs TRBV4-3 and TRBJ1-4, with D possibly being TRBD1 (5 bases). Trimming removed 1 base at V and 7 bases at J, with 22 bases between. CDR1 and CDR2 (germline): LGHNA, YSLEER. The CDR3 is made up of 18 amino acids. The CDR3 sequence is CASSQVMQGLGRSEKLFF. The CDR3 nucleotides are TGCGCCAGCAGCCAAGTGATGCAGGGTTTGGGCCGATCTGAAAAACTGTTTTTT.

V and J are TRBV20-1 and TRBJ1-1; D is undetermined. This CDR3 is built from 15 residues. Germline V gene data show CDR1 as DFQATT and CDR2 as SNEGSKA (reference sequence). Trimming pared 3 bases from V and 1 base from J, leaving 15 bases between. This CDR3 reads CSASPATTGNTEAFF. CDR3 sequence (DNA): TGCAGTGCTAGTCCCGCTACCACGGGGAACACTGAAGCTTTCTTT.

In its sample, this clone was seen once. This chain links TRBV27 with TRBJ2-1, with 13 nucleotides matching TRBD2. Germline trimming cut 5 bases from V and 7 bases from J; bases unmatched to any gene: 5. The CDR3 spans 15 residues. CDR1 is MNHEY and CDR2 is SMNVEV in the germline V gene (reference sequence). The CDR3 sequence: CASSPLGLAGNEQFF. CDR3 DNA: TGTGCCAGCAGTCCACTGGGACTAGCGGGGAATGAGCAGTTCTTC.

The rearrangement uses TRBV7-2 and TRBJ1-3, with 7 positions matching TRBD1. Germline CDR1 SGHTA, CDR2 FQGNSA. V was clipped by 5 bases and J by 0 bases; unmatched bases: 10. This CDR3 has 17 residues. CDR3 coding DNA: TGTGCCAGCAGCCCGAGACCGGGACAGAGCTCTGGAAACACCATATATTTT. This encodes CASSPRPGQSSGNTIYF. Combining the CDR3 with reference TRBV7-2 and TRBJ1-3 gives the whole variable domain GAGVSQSPSNKVTEKGKDVELRCDPISGHTALYWYRQSLGQGLEFLIYFQGNSAPDKSGLPSDRFSAERTGGSVSTLTIQRTQQEDSAVYLCASSPRPGQSSGNTIYFGEGSWLTVV.

The rearrangement joins TRBV4-1 to TRBJ2-7; 14 bases are a match to TRBD2. J gave up 6 bases and V 1 base, and 8 bases lay outside the gene matches. CDR3 length: 17 residues. Germline CDR1 reads MGHRA; CDR2 reads YSYEKL. The CDR3 region is CASSQGLAGGRLSEQYF. CDR3 nucleotide sequence: TGCGCCAGCAGCCAAGGACTAGCGGGGGGGCGACTGTCCGAGCAGTACTTC.